This TCR beta chain was sequenced in a study of metastatic and nonmetastatic thyroid tumors. V gave up 6 bases and J gave up 2 bases; unmatched junction bases: 6. The CDR3 is 16 residues long. From germline, CDR1 is DFQATT and CDR2 SNEGSKA (reference sequence). In its sample, this clone is medium-sized. Thyroid surgery had not been preceded by any treatment in any patient. MiXCR reprocessed the PCR reads for TCRdb. The sample has about 14,000 clones; 32% are singletons. The source material was tumor tissue. The receptor was isolated from a female donor with papillary thyroid cancer or a benign thyroid nodule (not recorded which). Some clones in this sample may be carry-over from other donors' samples. This sequence joins TRBV20-1 and TRBJ2-1; 14 nucleotides agree with TRBD2. The CDR3 sequence: CSASTSGRATYNEQFF. DNA for the CDR3: TGCAGTGCCTCGACTAGCGGGAGGGCCACCTACAATGAGCAGTTCTTC.